This T cell receptor (beta chain) emerged from a study of blood T cell repertoires in COVID-19. Across the whole study: Samples taken during acute and convalescent COVID-19 were collected in the United States, Italy and Spain. PBMCs, B-cell-depleted T cells, or T cells provided the cDNA or gDNA that made up the material.

Under the authors' procedure: From reference gene primer amplification, estimates of nucleated cell counts were derived. TCRdb keeps only in-frame clones here, not all; method: immunoSEQ multiplex PCR. That table is the source of V, J and clone size, and D and trimming were worked out from the DNA. The sample includes under 250,000 clones, under 85% of them seen just once. Germline V gene sequence: CDR1 SGHTA, CDR2 FQGNSA. The CDR3 is 18 residues long. Germline trimming cut 2 bases from V and 3 bases from J; bases unmatched to any gene: 16. The V and J genes are TRBV7-2 and TRBJ2-7; 7 nucleotides match TRBD2. This TCR derives from a human donor in a cohort sampled during active COVID-19. The sample consisted of peripheral blood. The DNA for the CDR3 is TGTGCCAGCAGCTTACTTAACAACGGGTACGGGAGGATCTACGAGCAGTACTTC. Protein: CASSLLNNGYGRIYEQYF.